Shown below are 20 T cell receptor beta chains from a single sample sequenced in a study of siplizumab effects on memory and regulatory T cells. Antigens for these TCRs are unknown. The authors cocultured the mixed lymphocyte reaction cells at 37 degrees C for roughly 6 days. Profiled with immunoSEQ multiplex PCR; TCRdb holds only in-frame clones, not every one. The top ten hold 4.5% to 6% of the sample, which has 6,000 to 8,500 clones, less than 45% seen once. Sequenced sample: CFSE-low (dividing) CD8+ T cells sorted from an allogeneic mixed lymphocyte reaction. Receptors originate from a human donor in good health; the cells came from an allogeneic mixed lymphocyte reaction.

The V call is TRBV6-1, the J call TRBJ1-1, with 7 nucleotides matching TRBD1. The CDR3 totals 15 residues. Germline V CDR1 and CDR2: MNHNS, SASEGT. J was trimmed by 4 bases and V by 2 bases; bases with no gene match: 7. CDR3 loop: CASSERVQGSTEAFF. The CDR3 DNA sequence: TGTGCCAGCAGTGAAAGGGTACAGGGGAGCACTGAAGCTTTCTTT.

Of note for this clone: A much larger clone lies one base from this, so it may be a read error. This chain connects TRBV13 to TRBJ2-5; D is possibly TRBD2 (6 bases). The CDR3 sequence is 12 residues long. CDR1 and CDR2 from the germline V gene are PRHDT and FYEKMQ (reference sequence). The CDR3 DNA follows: TGTGCCAGTTCTAGCGTTCAAGGGACCCAGTACTTC. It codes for CASSSVQGTQYF. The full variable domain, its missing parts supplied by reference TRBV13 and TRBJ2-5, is AAGVIQSPRHLIKEKRETATLKCYPIPRHDTVYWYQQGPGQDPQFLISFYEKMQSDKGSIPDRFSAQQFSDYHSELNMSSLELGDSALYFCASSSVQGTQYFGPGTRLLVL.

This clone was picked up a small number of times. The CDR3 region has the DNA TGTGCCATCAGTTCTACTACTAGCGCCAGCACAGATACGCAGTATTTT. Protein: CAISSTTSASTDTQYF. The chain has TRBV10-3 and TRBJ2-3, with 7 positions matching TRBD2. The CDR3 length is 16 residues. The J segment lost 0 bases and the V segment lost 5 bases, leaving 8 bases of the junction unmatched. Germline CDR1 and CDR2: ENHRY and SYGVKD.

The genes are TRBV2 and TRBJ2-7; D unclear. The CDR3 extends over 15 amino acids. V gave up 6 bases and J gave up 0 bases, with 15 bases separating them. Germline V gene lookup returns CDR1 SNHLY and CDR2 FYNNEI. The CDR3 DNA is TGTGCCAGCAGCGCCTCTCCTAGGAGCTCCTACGAGCAGTACTTC. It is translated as CASSASPRSSYEQYF. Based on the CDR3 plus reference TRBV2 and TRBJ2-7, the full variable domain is EPEVTQTPSHQVTQMGQEVILRCVPISNHLYFYWYRQILGQKVEFLVSFYNNEISEKSEIFDDQFSVERPDGSNFTLKIRSTKLEDSAMYFCASSASPRSSYEQYFGPGTRLTVT.

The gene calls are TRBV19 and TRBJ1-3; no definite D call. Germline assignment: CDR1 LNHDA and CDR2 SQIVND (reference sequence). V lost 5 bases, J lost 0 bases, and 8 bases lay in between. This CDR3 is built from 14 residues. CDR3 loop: CASSEVISGNTIYF. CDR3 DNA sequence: TGTGCCAGTAGTGAGGTAATCTCTGGAAACACCATATATTTT.

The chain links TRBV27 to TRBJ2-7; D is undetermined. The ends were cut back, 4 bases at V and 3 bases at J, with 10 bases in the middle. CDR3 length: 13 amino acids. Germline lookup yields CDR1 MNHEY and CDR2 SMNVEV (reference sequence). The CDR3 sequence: CASSYGPHYEQYF. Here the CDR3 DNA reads TGTGCCAGCAGTTACGGACCGCACTACGAGCAGTACTTC.

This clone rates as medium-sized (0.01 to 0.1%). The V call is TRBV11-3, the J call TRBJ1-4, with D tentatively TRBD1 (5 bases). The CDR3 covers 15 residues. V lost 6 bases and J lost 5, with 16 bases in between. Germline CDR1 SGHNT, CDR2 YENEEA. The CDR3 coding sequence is TGTGCCAGCAGGGGGGGAGGACAAATGAATGAAAAACTGTTTTTT. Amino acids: CASRGGGQMNEKLFF.

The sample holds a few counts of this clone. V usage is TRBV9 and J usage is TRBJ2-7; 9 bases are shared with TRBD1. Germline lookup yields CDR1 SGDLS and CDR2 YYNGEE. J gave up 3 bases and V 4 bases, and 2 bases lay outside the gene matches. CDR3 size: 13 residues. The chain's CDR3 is CASSPGQGYEQYF. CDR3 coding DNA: TGTGCCAGCAGCCCGGGACAGGGCTACGAGCAGTACTTC.

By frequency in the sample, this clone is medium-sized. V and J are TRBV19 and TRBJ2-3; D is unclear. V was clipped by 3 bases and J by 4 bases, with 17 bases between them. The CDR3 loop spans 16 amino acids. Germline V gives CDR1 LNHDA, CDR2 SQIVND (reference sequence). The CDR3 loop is CASSILGRTGPDTQYF. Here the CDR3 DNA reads TGTGCCAGTAGTATTCTCGGGCGAACCGGACCAGATACGCAGTATTTT.

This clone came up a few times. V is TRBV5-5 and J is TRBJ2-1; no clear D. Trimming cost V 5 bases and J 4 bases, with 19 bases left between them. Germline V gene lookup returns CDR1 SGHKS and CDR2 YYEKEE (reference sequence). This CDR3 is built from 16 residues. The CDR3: CASSRNLGGAYNEQFF. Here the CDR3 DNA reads TGTGCCAGCAGTCGTAATTTGGGTGGTGCATACAATGAGCAGTTCTTC.

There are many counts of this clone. The chain's CDR3 is CASSQDRVRVNTEAFF. CDR3 DNA: TGCGCCAGCAGCCAAGATCGGGTCAGGGTGAACACTGAAGCTTTCTTT. The chain couples TRBV4-3 to TRBJ1-1; a weak D match, TRBD1 (5 bases). CDR3 size: 16 residues. Between the trimmed V and J ends, which lost 0 bases and 0 bases, there was a span of 11 bases. CDR1 and CDR2 (germline): LGHNA, YSLEER.

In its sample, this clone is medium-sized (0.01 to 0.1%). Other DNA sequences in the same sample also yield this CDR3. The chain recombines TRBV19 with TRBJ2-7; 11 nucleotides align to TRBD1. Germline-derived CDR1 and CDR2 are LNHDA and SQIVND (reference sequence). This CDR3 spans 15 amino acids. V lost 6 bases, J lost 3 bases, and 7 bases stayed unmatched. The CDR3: CASSPGTGGSYEQYF. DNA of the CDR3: TGTGCCAGTAGCCCCGGGACAGGGGGTAGCTACGAGCAGTACTTC.

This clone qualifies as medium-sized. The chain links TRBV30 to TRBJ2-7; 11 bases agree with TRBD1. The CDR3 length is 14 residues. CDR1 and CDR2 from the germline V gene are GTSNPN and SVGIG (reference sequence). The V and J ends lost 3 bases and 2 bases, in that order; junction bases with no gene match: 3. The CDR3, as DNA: TGTGCCTGGAGGTGGGGACAGGGGGCCTACGAGCAGTACTTC. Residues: CAWRWGQGAYEQYF.

The CDR3 nucleotides read TGTGCCAGCAGCTTGGGTGCGGGGATACAAGGGGAGCAGTACTTC. This sequence encodes CASSLGAGIQGEQYF. The chain has TRBV5-4 and TRBJ2-7, with D possibly matching TRBD2 (6 bases). Germline V gives CDR1 SGHNT, CDR2 YYREEE (reference sequence). The CDR3 is 15 amino acids. Trimming cost V 0 bases and J 7 bases, with 17 bases left between them.

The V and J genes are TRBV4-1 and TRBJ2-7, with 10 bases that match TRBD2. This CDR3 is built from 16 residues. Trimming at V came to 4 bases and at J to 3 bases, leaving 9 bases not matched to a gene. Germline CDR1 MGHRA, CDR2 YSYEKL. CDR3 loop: CASSLPRASGSYEQYF. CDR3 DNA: TGCGCCAGCAGCCTCCCCCGGGCTAGCGGGAGCTACGAGCAGTACTTC.

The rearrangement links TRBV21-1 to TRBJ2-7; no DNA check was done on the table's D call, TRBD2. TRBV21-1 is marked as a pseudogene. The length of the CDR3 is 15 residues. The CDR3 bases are TGTGCCAGCAGCAAAGGGAAAGGGAGGAATTACGAGCAGTACTTC. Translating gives CASSKGKGRNYEQYF.

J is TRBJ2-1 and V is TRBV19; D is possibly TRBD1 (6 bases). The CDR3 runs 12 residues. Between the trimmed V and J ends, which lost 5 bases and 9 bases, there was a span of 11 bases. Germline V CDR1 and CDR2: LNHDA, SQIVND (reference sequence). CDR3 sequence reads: CASSPDSPEQFF. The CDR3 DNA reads TGTGCCAGTAGTCCGGACAGTCCTGAGCAGTTCTTC.

CDR3 residues: CASSAKDRASVEQYF. In nucleotides, the CDR3 is TGTGCCAGCAGCGCTAAGGACAGGGCTTCTGTCGAGCAGTACTTC. This sequence joins TRBV9 and TRBJ2-7; 8 bases are a match to TRBD1. Germline V lookup: CDR1 SGDLS, CDR2 YYNGEE. V dropped 3 bases and J dropped 6; count of bases not matched to a gene: 11. The CDR3 runs 15 residues.

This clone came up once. The CDR3 reads CASSLGLAGASYEQYF. The DNA of the CDR3 is TGTGCCAGCAGCTTGGGACTAGCGGGCGCCTCCTACGAGCAGTACTTC. The V call is TRBV5-4, the J call TRBJ2-5; 10 nucleotides agree with TRBD2. The J call may be in error: the DNA end matches TRBJ2-7 better. This CDR3 spans 16 amino acids. CDR1 is SGHNT, CDR2 YYREEE, per germline (reference sequence).

The CDR3 protein is CASSLGLAGNEQFF. The DNA for the CDR3 is TGCGCCAGCAGCTTGGGACTAGCGGGCAATGAGCAGTTCTTC. The chain carries TRBV5-1 and TRBJ2-1; TRBD2 matches 10 bases. J gave up 6 bases and V 0 bases, and 0 bases lay outside the gene matches. The CDR3 loop spans 14 amino acids. Germline CDR1 reads SGHRS; CDR2 reads YFSETQ.